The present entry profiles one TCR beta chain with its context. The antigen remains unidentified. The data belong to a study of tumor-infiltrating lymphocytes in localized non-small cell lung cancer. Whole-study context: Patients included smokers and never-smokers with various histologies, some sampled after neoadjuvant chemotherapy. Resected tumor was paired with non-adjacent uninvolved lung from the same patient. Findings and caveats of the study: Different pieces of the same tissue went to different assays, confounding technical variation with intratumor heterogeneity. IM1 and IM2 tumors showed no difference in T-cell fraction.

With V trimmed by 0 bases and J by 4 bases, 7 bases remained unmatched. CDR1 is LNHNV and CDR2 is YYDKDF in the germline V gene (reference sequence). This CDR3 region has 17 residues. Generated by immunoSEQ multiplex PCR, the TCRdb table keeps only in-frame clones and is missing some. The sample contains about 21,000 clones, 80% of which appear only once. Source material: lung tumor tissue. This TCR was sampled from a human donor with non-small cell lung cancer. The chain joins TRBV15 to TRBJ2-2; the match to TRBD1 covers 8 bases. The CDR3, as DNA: TGTGCCACCAGCAGAGAAAGGACAGGGAGTGTCACCGGGGAGCTGTTTTTT. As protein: CATSRERTGSVTGELFF.